A selection of T cell receptor beta chains follows, all from one sample in a study of cytomegalovirus exposure and HLA in healthy donors. Only in-frame clones appear in the TCRdb table, and some are missing; sequencing was by immunoSEQ multiplex PCR. Seen here are 100,000 to 150,000 clones, 75% to 85% observed once, and the top ten hold roughly 1.2%. The sample consisted of PBMCs. The receptor set was obtained from a girl aged 2-10 years in good health and CMV-seronegative. Both conserved end residues are part of each CDR3. The D gene is left open where the match is weak. Some rows mark clone size as missing; the rest say once, few, many or name a class of expanded clone.

clone size: -
J gene: TRBJ2-3
V gene: TRBV6-4
D gene: TRBD2
CDR3 protein: CASSPKESGGDTQYF
CDR3 DNA: TGTGCCAGCAGTCCCAAGGAATCGGGGGGTGATACGCAGTATTTT

clone size: -
J gene: TRBJ1-2
V gene: TRBV2
D gene: -
CDR3 protein: CASSDLGGWNGYTF
CDR3 DNA: TGTGCCAGCAGTGATCTTGGGGGCTGGAATGGCTACACCTTC

clone size: -
J gene: TRBJ2-7
V gene: TRBV5-1
D gene: TRBD1
CDR3 protein: CASSPGTGGYEQYF
CDR3 DNA: TGCGCCAGCAGCCCCGGGACAGGGGGTTACGAGCAGTACTTC

clone size: -
J gene: TRBJ2-1
V gene: TRBV7-3
D gene: -
CDR3 protein: CASSLGLAAGEQFF
CDR3 DNA: TGTGCCAGCAGCTTAGGGCTAGCAGCTGGTGAGCAGTTCTTC

clone size: -
J gene: TRBJ2-7
V gene: TRBV6-5
D gene: TRBD1
CDR3 protein: CASSSLDRAEQYF
CDR3 DNA: TGTGCCAGCAGCTCGCTGGACAGGGCCGAGCAGTACTTC

clone size: -
J gene: TRBJ1-2
V gene: TRBV30
D gene: TRBD1
CDR3 protein: CAWGTGAFRDGYTF
CDR3 DNA: TGTGCCTGGGGGACAGGGGCCTTTAGAGATGGCTACACCTTC

clone size: -
J gene: TRBJ1-2
V gene: TRBV18
D gene: TRBD1
CDR3 protein: CASSDGTGGYGYTF
CDR3 DNA: TGTGCCAGCTCAGACGGGACAGGGGGCTATGGCTACACCTTC

clone size: once
J gene: TRBJ2-1
V gene: TRBV30
D gene: -
CDR3 protein: CAWSVSLFSYNEQFF
CDR3 DNA: TGTGCCTGGAGTGTCAGTCTTTTCTCCTACAATGAGCAGTTCTTC

clone size: -
J gene: TRBJ2-1
V gene: TRBV12-5
D gene: TRBD1
CDR3 protein: CASGLVLRTGNSNEQFF
CDR3 DNA: TGTGCTAGTGGTTTGGTTCTTAGGACAGGGAATAGCAATGAGCAGTTCTTC

clone size: -
J gene: TRBJ1-4
V gene: TRBV2
D gene: -
CDR3 protein: CASSSGSLNEKLFF
CDR3 DNA: TGTGCCAGCAGCTCCGGGTCCCTTAATGAAAAACTGTTTTTT

clone size: -
J gene: TRBJ1-6
V gene: TRBV27
D gene: -
CDR3 protein: CASSLSRSSYNSPLHF
CDR3 DNA: TGTGCCAGCAGTTTAAGTAGGAGCTCCTATAATTCACCCCTCCACTTT

clone size: -
J gene: TRBJ2-7
V gene: TRBV6-5
D gene: -
CDR3 protein: CASSYSGGPYEQYF
CDR3 DNA: TGTGCCAGCAGTTACTCCGGGGGGCCGTACGAGCAGTACTTC

clone size: -
J gene: TRBJ1-1
V gene: TRBV7-6
D gene: TRBD1
CDR3 protein: CASSFSGTGDTEAFF
CDR3 DNA: TGTGCCAGCAGCTTTTCTGGGACAGGGGACACTGAAGCTTTCTTT

clone size: -
J gene: TRBJ2-1
V gene: TRBV7-2
D gene: -
CDR3 protein: CASSLDSTGDEQFF
CDR3 DNA: TGTGCCAGCAGCTTAGACTCGACAGGCGATGAGCAGTTCTTC

clone size: -
J gene: TRBJ1-6
V gene: TRBV4-3
D gene: TRBD1
CDR3 protein: CASSQDYGGGGSPLHF
CDR3 DNA: TGCGCCAGCAGCCAAGATTACGGAGGGGGCGGATCACCCCTCCACTTT

clone size: few
J gene: TRBJ2-1
V gene: TRBV15
D gene: -
CDR3 protein: CATSREVGRGNEQFF
CDR3 DNA: TGTGCCACCAGCAGAGAGGTCGGCAGGGGCAATGAGCAGTTCTTC

clone size: -
J gene: TRBJ2-4
V gene: TRBV18
D gene: -
CDR3 protein: CASSPPVPEIGDIQYF
CDR3 DNA: TGTGCCAGCTCACCACCGGTCCCAGAGATAGGAGACATTCAGTACTTC

clone size: -
J gene: TRBJ1-1
V gene: TRBV10-3
D gene: -
CDR3 protein: CAIRKGTYTEAFF
CDR3 DNA: TGTGCCATCAGGAAAGGGACTTACACTGAAGCTTTCTTT

clone size: -
J gene: TRBJ2-3
V gene: TRBV14
D gene: TRBD1
CDR3 protein: CASSQDRQGGPYGTQYF
CDR3 DNA: TGTGCCAGCAGCCAAGATCGACAGGGGGGACCGTACGGTACGCAGTATTTT

clone size: -
J gene: TRBJ2-3
V gene: TRBV19
D gene: TRBD2
CDR3 protein: CASSIDRGGASTDTQYF
CDR3 DNA: TGTGCCAGTAGTATAGATCGCGGGGGGGCCAGCACAGATACGCAGTATTTT

clone size: -
J gene: TRBJ2-6
V gene: TRBV5-5
D gene: TRBD1
CDR3 protein: CASSLAGGQGSGANVLTF
CDR3 DNA: TGTGCCAGCAGCTTGGCTGGGGGACAGGGGTCCGGGGCCAACGTCCTGACTTTC

clone size: -
J gene: TRBJ1-2
V gene: TRBV7-8
D gene: TRBD1
CDR3 protein: CASSDREGAGGYTF
CDR3 DNA: TGTGCCAGCAGCGACCGGGAGGGGGCGGGGGGCTACACCTTC

clone size: -
J gene: TRBJ2-4
V gene: TRBV11-2
D gene: TRBD1
CDR3 protein: CASRRTGGNIQYF
CDR3 DNA: TGTGCCAGCAGGCGGACAGGGGGGAACATTCAGTACTTC

clone size: -
J gene: TRBJ2-1
V gene: TRBV10-3
D gene: -
CDR3 protein: CAISDDSRPNEQFF
CDR3 DNA: TGTGCCATCAGTGACGACTCGAGGCCCAATGAGCAGTTCTTC

clone size: few
J gene: TRBJ1-5
V gene: TRBV19
D gene: -
CDR3 protein: CASNFGVQPQHF
CDR3 DNA: TGTGCCAGTAACTTCGGGGTTCAGCCCCAGCATTTT

clone size: -
J gene: TRBJ1-1
V gene: TRBV9
D gene: -
CDR3 protein: CASSRGQSNTEAFF
CDR3 DNA: TGTGCCAGCAGCCGAGGACAGTCGAACACTGAAGCTTTCTTT

clone size: -
J gene: TRBJ2-2
V gene: TRBV9
D gene: -
CDR3 protein: CASSVMSSVNTGELFF
CDR3 DNA: TGTGCCAGCAGCGTGATGTCTAGCGTGAACACCGGGGAGCTGTTTTTT

clone size: -
J gene: TRBJ2-1
V gene: TRBV27
D gene: TRBD2
CDR3 protein: CASNGRAADNEQFF
CDR3 DNA: TGTGCCAGCAACGGGAGGGCCGCGGATAATGAGCAGTTCTTC

clone size: -
J gene: TRBJ2-1
V gene: TRBV6-1
D gene: -
CDR3 protein: CASRVGENNEQFF
CDR3 DNA: TGTGCCAGCCGAGTAGGGGAAAACAATGAGCAGTTCTTC

clone size: -
J gene: TRBJ2-5
V gene: TRBV9
D gene: -
CDR3 protein: CASSASESGGAGETQYF
CDR3 DNA: TGTGCCAGCAGCGCATCTGAAAGCGGAGGGGCAGGTGAGACCCAGTACTTC

clone size: once
J gene: TRBJ2-1
V gene: TRBV11-2
D gene: TRBD2
CDR3 protein: CATAGGPYNEQFF
CDR3 DNA: TGTGCCACAGCGGGAGGGCCTTACAATGAGCAGTTCTTC

clone size: -
J gene: TRBJ1-2
V gene: TRBV10-3
D gene: TRBD1
CDR3 protein: CAIKGGTGNYGYTF
CDR3 DNA: TGTGCCATCAAAGGGGGGACAGGGAACTATGGCTACACCTTC

clone size: -
J gene: TRBJ1-2
V gene: TRBV7-2
D gene: TRBD1
CDR3 protein: CASSPQGVVNYGYTF
CDR3 DNA: TGTGCCAGCAGCCCACAGGGGGTGGTTAACTATGGCTACACCTTC

clone size: -
J gene: TRBJ1-5
V gene: TRBV27
D gene: -
CDR3 protein: CASSQRNGNSEPQHF
CDR3 DNA: TGTGCCAGCAGCCAGAGGAACGGTAACTCGGAGCCCCAGCATTTT

clone size: -
J gene: TRBJ1-6
V gene: TRBV4-2
D gene: -
CDR3 protein: CASGQEGRGNSPLHF
CDR3 DNA: TGTGCCAGCGGCCAGGAAGGACGGGGTAATTCACCCCTCCACTTT

clone size: once
J gene: TRBJ2-1
V gene: TRBV7-3
D gene: -
CDR3 protein: CASSLLPTGTASYNEQFF
CDR3 DNA: TGTGCCAGCAGCTTATTGCCAACCGGGACTGCTTCCTACAATGAGCAGTTCTTC

clone size: -
J gene: TRBJ1-5
V gene: TRBV27
D gene: -
CDR3 protein: CASSFSNQPQHF
CDR3 DNA: TGTGCCAGCAGTTTTAGTAATCAGCCCCAGCATTTT